The 25 T cell receptor beta chains reported below all come from one sample, sequenced in a study of control samples from healthy donors and cancer patients. Libraries were prepared by immunoSEQ multiplex PCR; TCRdb keeps only in-frame clonotypes and omits some of them. Of fewer than 200,000 clones in the sample, almost 90% were seen once. Sequences were obtained from blood. These receptors were taken from a woman aged 45-59 years in good health.

The chain is built from TRBV13 and TRBJ2-7; 9 nucleotides match TRBD1. Looked up from germline, CDR1 is PRHDT and CDR2 is FYEKMQ (reference sequence). V was clipped by 4 bases and J by 2 bases; unmatched bases: 9. This CDR3 has 16 amino acids. In nucleotides, the CDR3 is TGTGCCAGCAGCTCCCCGCGGACAGGGGTGGCCTACGAGCAGTACTTC. As protein: CASSSPRTGVAYEQYF.

The gene calls are TRBV2 and TRBJ2-6, with a weak D call TRBD2 (5 bases). The length of the CDR3 is 13 residues. V was clipped by 4 bases and J by 12 bases, with 13 bases between them. Germline CDR1 reads SNHLY; CDR2 reads FYNNEI. As DNA, the CDR3 is TGTGCCAGCAGTGGAGGTGCCGCGGGCGTCCTGACTTTC. It specifies CASSGGAAGVLTF.

The rearrangement joins TRBV6-2 or TRBV6-3 to TRBJ2-4; D possibly corresponds to TRBD1 (7 bases). Trimming cost V 6 bases and J 1 base, with 22 bases left between them. CDR1 and CDR2 (germline): MNHEY, SVGEGT. This CDR3 is built from 18 residues. The CDR3 loop reads CASRPGGSGGLAKNIQYF. CDR3 DNA sequence: TGTGCCAGCAGGCCTGGAGGGTCAGGGGGTCTTGCCAAAAACATTCAGTACTTC.

Points on this clone: Other DNA sequences from this sample encode an identical CDR3 as well. The J gene is TRBJ1-5, the V gene TRBV28; D call uncertain. The CDR3 is made up of 14 amino acids. CDR1 is MDHEN, CDR2 SYDVKM, per germline. V was clipped by 1 base and J by 2 bases, with 6 bases between them. Written as DNA, the CDR3 is TGTGCCAGCAGTTTATTGAGCGGCAATCAGCCCCAGCATTTT. Translating gives CASSLLSGNQPQHF.

This rearrangement joins TRBV18 to TRBJ1-1; 7 nucleotides line up with TRBD1. V was pared by 3 bases and J by 1 base, with 5 bases of the junction left unmatched. Germline V gene lookup returns CDR1 KGHSH and CDR2 LQKENI. The CDR3 length is 15 residues. The CDR3 here is CASSPTGTANTEAFF. The CDR3 bases are TGTGCCAGCTCACCCACCGGGACAGCGAACACTGAAGCTTTCTTT.

This sequence joins TRBV11-2 and TRBJ2-1; D not certain. CDR3 size: 14 residues. Trimming took 0 bases from V and 8 from J, leaving 11 bases between them. Germline V lookup: CDR1 SGHAT, CDR2 FQNNGV. CDR3 in amino acids: CASSLDLGFYEQFF. DNA of the CDR3: TGTGCCAGCAGCTTAGATCTCGGGTTCTATGAGCAGTTCTTC.

The CDR3 coding sequence is TGTGCCAGCTCACCGGGACAGACAAACAATGAGCAGTTCTTC. It codes for CASSPGQTNNEQFF. The chain carries TRBV18 and TRBJ2-1; 7 positions agree with TRBD1. The trim removed 3 bases at V and 5 bases at J, leaving 4 bases unmatched. This CDR3 has 14 amino acids. Germline CDR1 reads KGHSH; CDR2 reads LQKENI. Full variable domain (remainder filled in from reference TRBV18 and TRBJ2-1): NAGVMQNPRHLVRRRGQEARLRCSPMKGHSHVYWYRQLPEEGLKFMVYLQKENIIDESGMPKERFSAEFPKEGPSILRIQQVVRGDSAAYFCASSPGQTNNEQFFGPGTRLTVL.

The chain couples TRBV7-2 to TRBJ1-1; D gene uncertain. V lost 2 bases and J 11 bases, leaving 12 bases between the germline ends. The CDR3 spans 12 residues. The germline V gene encodes CDR1 SGHTA and CDR2 FQGNSA. CDR3 sequence: CASSLNLYVAFF. The DNA of the CDR3 is TGTGCCAGCAGCTTAAATCTGTATGTGGCTTTCTTT.

The chain combines TRBV5-4 with TRBJ1-1, with D possibly TRBD1 on 6 matching bases. The CDR3 is made up of 13 amino acids. Germline assignment: CDR1 SGHNT and CDR2 YYREEE (reference sequence). V was trimmed by 2 bases and J by 1 base, leaving 6 bases between them. Here the CDR3 DNA reads TGTGCCAGCAGCTTCAGGGGGAACACTGAAGCTTTCTTT. Translated, it gives CASSFRGNTEAFF.

The rearrangement uses TRBV19 and TRBJ1-5; TRBD1 might be the D (6 bases). The germline gives CDR1 LNHDA, CDR2 SQIVND (reference sequence). Trimming stripped 4 bases from V and 6 bases from J, with 13 bases between. The CDR3 extends over 14 amino acids. The CDR3 reads CASSTRGFGQPQHF. The DNA of the CDR3 is TGTGCCAGTAGTACCAGGGGATTCGGTCAGCCCCAGCATTTT.

CDR3 loop: CASSLGQGIFVYEQYF. In nucleotides, the CDR3 is TGTGCCAGCAGTCTGGGACAGGGAATCTTTGTCTACGAGCAGTACTTC. The V and J genes are TRBV28 and TRBJ2-7; the match to TRBD1 covers 9 bases. Germline-derived CDR1 and CDR2 are MDHEN and SYDVKM. The CDR3 runs to 16 residues. V trimming: 5 bases; J trimming: 3 bases; junction bases outside the gene matches: 11. Full variable domain (rest looked up from reference TRBV28 and TRBJ2-7): DVKVTQSSRYLVKRTGEKVFLECVQDMDHENMFWYRQDPGLGLRLIYFSYDVKMKEKGDIPEGYSVSREKKERFSLILESASTNQTSMYLCASSLGQGIFVYEQYFGPGTRLTVT.

The chain uses TRBV12-3 or TRBV12-4 and TRBJ1-5; TRBD1 is a possible D gene (6 bases). CDR3 length: 12 amino acids. Trimming cost V 8 bases and J 6 bases, with 11 bases left between them. The CDR3 protein is CASRSGVQPQHF. CDR3 DNA: TGTGCCAGCCGCTCAGGGGTTCAGCCCCAGCATTTT.

The V gene is TRBV28, the J gene TRBJ2-4; D is ambiguous. Germline V gene data show CDR1 as MDHEN and CDR2 as SYDVKM. V was cut by 4 bases and J by 6 bases, with 16 bases left in between. The CDR3 has 15 residues. As DNA, the CDR3 is TGTGCCAGCAGTTCTACCCGTCTCTGGGTAAACATTCAGTACTTC. Translation: CASSSTRLWVNIQYF.

This chain links TRBV7-9 with TRBJ1-1, with a weak D call TRBD1 (5 bases). This CDR3 is built from 14 residues. Germline V lookup: CDR1 SEHNR, CDR2 FQNEAQ (reference sequence). The germline V and J ends were trimmed by 5 bases and 3 bases, with 13 bases remaining between them. CDR3 sequence reads: CASSPYSGHTEAFF. The DNA of the CDR3 is TGTGCCAGCAGCCCATACTCAGGGCACACTGAAGCTTTCTTT.

The chain carries TRBV20-1 and TRBJ2-5, with 9 bases matching TRBD2. V dropped 3 bases and J dropped 4; count of bases not matched to a gene: 12. The CDR3 extends over 16 amino acids. Germline CDR1 reads DFQATT; CDR2 reads SNEGSKA (reference sequence). The CDR3 nucleotides read TGCAGTGCTAGTCGAATGGCGGGAGGGCCGGTAGAGACCCAGTACTTC. Its protein is CSASRMAGGPVETQYF.

As concerns this clone: Other DNA sequences in this sample translate to the same CDR3. This chain uses TRBV5-1 with TRBJ1-1; 8 bases map to TRBD1. V shed 0 bases and J 5 bases; nucleotides not matched to a gene: 3. Germline V gene data show CDR1 as SGHRS and CDR2 as YFSETQ. This CDR3 has 14 residues. The CDR3 sequence: CASSLGTGGTEAFF. For the CDR3, the DNA is TGCGCCAGCAGCTTGGGAACAGGGGGTACTGAAGCTTTCTTT.

The chain recombines TRBV7-2 with TRBJ1-5; unclear D gene. V lost 1 base, J lost 0 bases, and 4 bases lay in between. The V gene's germline CDR1 is SGHTA and CDR2 FQGNSA. The CDR3 runs 14 residues. CDR3: CASSLVHSNQPQHF. In DNA form, the CDR3 reads TGTGCCAGCAGCTTAGTACATAGCAATCAGCCCCAGCATTTT.

V and J are TRBV15 and TRBJ2-5; TRBD2 matches at 7 bases. Trimming removed 8 bases from V and 3 bases from J; junction bases left unmatched: 9. CDR3 size: 14 residues. Germline V gene sequence: CDR1 LNHNV, CDR2 YYDKDF (reference sequence). The CDR3 sequence is CATLPDGLEETQYF. The CDR3 nucleotides read TGTGCCACCCTTCCTGACGGACTAGAAGAGACCCAGTACTTC.

This chain uses TRBV28 with TRBJ1-2; D unresolved. Germline V lookup: CDR1 MDHEN, CDR2 SYDVKM. Trimming shortened V by 7 bases and J by 5 bases, and 14 bases separated the two germline ends. The CDR3 is made up of 13 amino acids. The CDR3 spells CASTVPEGYGYTF. CDR3 DNA sequence: TGTGCCAGCACCGTCCCGGAAGGGTATGGCTACACCTTC.

The chain combines TRBV2 with TRBJ2-7, with D perhaps matching TRBD2 (6 bases). The germline gives CDR1 SNHLY, CDR2 FYNNEI. This CDR3 is built from 13 residues. The ends were cut back, 4 bases at V and 3 bases at J, with 10 bases in the middle. The CDR3 DNA sequence: TGTGCCAGCAGTGCCCAGGGAGGCTACGAGCAGTACTTC. It yields the protein CASSAQGGYEQYF.

This clone was recorded only once. This chain's CDR3 is CASSYSGQGTAFF. DNA for the CDR3: TGTGCCAGCAGTTACTCGGGGCAGGGGACAGCTTTCTTT. The chain couples TRBV6-5 to TRBJ1-1, with D possibly being TRBD1 (6 bases). V lost 0 bases, J lost 10 bases, and 12 bases lay in between. Germline loops: CDR1 MNHEY, CDR2 SVGAGI. This CDR3 region has 13 residues.

J is TRBJ1-5 and V is TRBV7-2; tentative D call: TRBD1 (5 bases). Germline V lookup: CDR1 SGHTA, CDR2 FQGNSA. The CDR3 totals 19 residues. Trimming stripped 1 base from V and 0 bases from J, with 19 bases between. CDR3 loop: CASSLGQEAGLYSNQPQHF. DNA for the CDR3: TGTGCCAGCAGCTTAGGGCAGGAGGCAGGGCTTTATAGCAATCAGCCCCAGCATTTT.

The chain links TRBV7-2 to TRBJ2-5; D gene ambiguous. The CDR3 contains 11 residues. The ends were cut back, 6 bases at V and 2 bases at J, with 4 bases in the middle. Germline values: CDR1 SGHTA, CDR2 FQGNSA. The DNA of the CDR3 is TGTGCCAGCAGACGGCAAGAGACCCAGTACTTC. Its translation: CASRRQETQYF.

The chain is built from TRBV7-8 and TRBJ2-6; D is undetermined. Germline V lookup: CDR1 SGHVS, CDR2 FQNEAQ. CDR3 length equals 13 residues. Trimming pared 4 bases from V and 1 base from J, leaving 2 bases between. CDR3 residues: CASSSSGANVLTF. The CDR3 DNA sequence: TGTGCCAGCAGCTCTTCTGGGGCCAACGTCCTGACTTTC.

The V call is TRBV11-3, the J call TRBJ2-7; 8 bases are shared with TRBD2. V shed 2 bases, J shed 2 bases, and the junction held 11 bases outside the gene matches. CDR3 length: 17 amino acids. The germline V gene encodes CDR1 SGHNT and CDR2 YENEEA. CDR3 loop: CASSLRSSGRTPYEQYF. Here the CDR3 DNA reads TGTGCCAGCAGCTTAAGGTCTAGCGGGCGAACCCCCTACGAGCAGTACTTC. The full variable domain, completed using reference TRBV11-3 and TRBJ2-7, is EAGVVQSPRYKIIEKKQPVAFWCNPISGHNTLYWYLQNLGQGPELLIRYENEEAVDDSQLPKDRFSAERLKGVDSTLKIQPAELGDSAVYLCASSLRSSGRTPYEQYFGPGTRLTVT.